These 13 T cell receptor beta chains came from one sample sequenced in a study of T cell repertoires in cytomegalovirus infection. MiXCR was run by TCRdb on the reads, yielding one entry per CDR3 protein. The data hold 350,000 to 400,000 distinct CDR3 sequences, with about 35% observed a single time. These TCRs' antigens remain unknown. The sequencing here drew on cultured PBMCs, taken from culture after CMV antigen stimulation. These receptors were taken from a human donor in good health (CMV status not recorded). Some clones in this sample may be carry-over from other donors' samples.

CDR3 residues: CASSAHRGVKDTEAFF. The CDR3 DNA reads TGTGCCAGCAGTGCCCACAGGGGAGTTAAGGACACTGAAGCTTTCTTT. The chain recombines TRBV6-1 with TRBJ1-1; 7 positions agree with TRBD1. There are 16 residues in the CDR3. The trim removed 4 bases at V and 3 bases at J, leaving 11 bases unmatched. From germline, CDR1 is MNHNS and CDR2 SASEGT.

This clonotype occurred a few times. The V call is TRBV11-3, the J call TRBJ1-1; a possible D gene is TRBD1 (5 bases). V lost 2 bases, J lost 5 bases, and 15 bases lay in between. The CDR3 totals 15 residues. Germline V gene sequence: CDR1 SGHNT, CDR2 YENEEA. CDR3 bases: TGTGCCAGCAGCTTACAGGGTGGCTACCTGACTGAAGCTTTCTTT. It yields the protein CASSLQGGYLTEAFF.

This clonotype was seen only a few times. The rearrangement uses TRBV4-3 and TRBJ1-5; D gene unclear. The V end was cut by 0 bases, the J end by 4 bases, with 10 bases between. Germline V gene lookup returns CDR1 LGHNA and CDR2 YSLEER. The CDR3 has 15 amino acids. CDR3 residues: CASSQEGGRNQPQHF. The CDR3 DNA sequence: TGCGCCAGCAGCCAAGAGGGAGGAAGAAATCAGCCCCAGCATTTT.

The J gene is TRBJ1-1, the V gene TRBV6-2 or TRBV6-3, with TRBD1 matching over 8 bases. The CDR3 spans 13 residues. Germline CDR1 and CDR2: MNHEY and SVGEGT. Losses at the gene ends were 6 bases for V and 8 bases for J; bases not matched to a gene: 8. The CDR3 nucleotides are TGTGCCAGCAGGCAGGGGGCAGTCGGAGAAGCTTTCTTT. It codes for CASRQGAVGEAFF.

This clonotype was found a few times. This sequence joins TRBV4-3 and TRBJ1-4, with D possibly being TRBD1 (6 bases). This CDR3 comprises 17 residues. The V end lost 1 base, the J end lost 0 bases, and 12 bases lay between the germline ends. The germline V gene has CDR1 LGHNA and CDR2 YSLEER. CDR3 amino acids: CASSQGGGGATNEKLFF. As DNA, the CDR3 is TGCGCCAGCAGCCAAGGAGGGGGGGGGGCAACTAATGAAAAACTGTTTTTT.

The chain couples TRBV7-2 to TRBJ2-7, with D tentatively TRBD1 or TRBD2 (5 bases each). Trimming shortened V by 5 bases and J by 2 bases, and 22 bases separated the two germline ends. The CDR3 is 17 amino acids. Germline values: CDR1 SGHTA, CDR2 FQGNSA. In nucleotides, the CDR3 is TGTGCCAGCAGCCCCCCCCACCCGGGGCGCTTGCCCTACGAGCAGTACTTC. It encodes CASSPPHPGRLPYEQYF.

The CDR3 is CASRLQGGVHEQYF. The CDR3 DNA reads as TGTGCCAGCAGATTACAGGGGGGCGTCCACGAGCAGTACTTC. The chain has TRBV6-6 and TRBJ2-7; 8 bases are a match to TRBD1. The CDR3 is 14 amino acids. Germline V lookup: CDR1 MNHNY, CDR2 SVGAGI (reference sequence). V trimming: 6 bases; J trimming: 5 bases; junction bases outside the gene matches: 9.

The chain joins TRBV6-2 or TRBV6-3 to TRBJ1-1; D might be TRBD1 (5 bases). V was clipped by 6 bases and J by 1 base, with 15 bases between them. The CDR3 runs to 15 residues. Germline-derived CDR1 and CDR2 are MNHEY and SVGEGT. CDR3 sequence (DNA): TGTGCCAGCAGATGGCAGGGATTGAGGAACACTGAAGCTTTCTTT. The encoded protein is CASRWQGLRNTEAFF.

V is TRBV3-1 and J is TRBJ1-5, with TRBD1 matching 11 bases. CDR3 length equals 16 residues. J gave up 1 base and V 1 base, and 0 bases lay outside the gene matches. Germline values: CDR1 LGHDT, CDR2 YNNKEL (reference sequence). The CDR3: CASSQGTGGSNQPQHF. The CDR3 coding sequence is TGTGCCAGCAGCCAAGGGACAGGGGGCAGCAATCAGCCCCAGCATTTT.

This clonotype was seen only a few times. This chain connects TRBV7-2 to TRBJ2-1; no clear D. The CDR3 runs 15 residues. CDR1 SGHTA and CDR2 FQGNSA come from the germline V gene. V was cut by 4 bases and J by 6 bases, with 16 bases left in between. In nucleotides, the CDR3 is TGTGCCAGCAGCTCTAGATCGGCTAGAGTCAATGAGCAGTTCTTC. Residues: CASSSRSARVNEQFF.

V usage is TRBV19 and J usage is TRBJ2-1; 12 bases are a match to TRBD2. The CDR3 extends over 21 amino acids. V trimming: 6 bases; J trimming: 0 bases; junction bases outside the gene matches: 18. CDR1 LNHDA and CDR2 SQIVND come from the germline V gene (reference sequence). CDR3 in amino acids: CASSHIPGTSGPDTSYNEQFF. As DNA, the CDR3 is TGTGCCAGTAGCCATATTCCCGGGACTAGCGGGCCCGATACCTCCTACAATGAGCAGTTCTTC.

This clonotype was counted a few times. The CDR3 bases are TGTGCCACCAGCAGAGATCCTAGCAGCTACGAGCAGTACGTC. Translation: CATSRDPSSYEQYV. The chain recombines TRBV15 with TRBJ2-7, with D possibly matching TRBD2 (5 bases). CDR1 and CDR2 (germline): LNHNV, YYDKDF (reference sequence). The CDR3 loop spans 14 amino acids. The V gene lost 0 bases and the J gene lost 3 bases, with 9 bases spanning the gap.

This CDR3 is CASSTRTGFSPLHF. In DNA, the CDR3 is TGTGCCAGCAGCACACGGACAGGGTTTTCACCCCTCCACTTT. The chain links TRBV7-2 to TRBJ1-6; TRBD1 matches at 8 bases. This CDR3 has 14 residues. The germline gives CDR1 SGHTA, CDR2 FQGNSA. With 5 bases clipped from V and 9 bases from J, the junction kept 6 bases outside the gene matches.